A single sample is the source of the 28 T cell receptor beta chains below, sequenced in a study of cytomegalovirus exposure and HLA in healthy donors. Use of 60 Vbeta and 13 Jbeta primers characterized the PCR. The repertoire was sequenced with immunoSEQ multiplex PCR; TCRdb's copy has only in-frame clones and lacks some. The sample has some 140,000 clones; 70% to 80% are singletons. Material: PBMCs. The receptors come from a female donor in good health and CMV-seronegative.

This clone has just a few counts. This chain uses TRBV29-1 with TRBJ1-2, with TRBD1 as a possible D gene (5 bases). The germline V gene encodes CDR1 SQVTM and CDR2 ANQGSEA. Trimming removed 5 bases from V and 4 bases from J, with 11 bases in between. CDR3 length equals 12 residues. CDR3: CSVRQSSYGYTF. CDR3 DNA: TGCAGCGTTCGACAGTCCTCCTATGGCTACACCTTC.

This chain connects TRBV29-1 to TRBJ2-3; a weak D match, TRBD1 (7 bases). Germline V gives CDR1 SQVTM, CDR2 ANQGSEA. Trimming left V 0 bases short and J 5 bases short, with 9 bases between. There are 13 residues in the CDR3. CDR3 loop: CSVEDQGGDTQYF. For the CDR3, the DNA is TGCAGCGTTGAAGATCAGGGGGGAGATACGCAGTATTTT.

J is TRBJ2-7 and V is TRBV7-8, with a tentative D call TRBD1 (5 bases). The CDR3 is 15 residues long. V was pared by 5 bases and J by 3 bases, with 17 bases between. CDR1 and CDR2 from the germline V gene are SGHVS and FQNEAQ. CDR3 loop: CASSPKAGQDYEQYF. The CDR3 nucleotides read TGTGCCAGCAGCCCTAAAGCAGGGCAAGACTACGAGCAGTACTTC.

V gene TRBV7-2 combines with J gene TRBJ1-2, with D perhaps matching TRBD1 (5 bases). Germline loops: CDR1 SGHTA, CDR2 FQGNSA. CDR3 length equals 16 residues. The V gene lost 2 bases and the J gene lost 0 bases, with 13 bases spanning the gap. The CDR3 is CASSLWTLSTNYGYTF. The CDR3 DNA follows: TGTGCCAGCAGCTTATGGACACTTTCGACTAACTATGGCTACACCTTC.

This CDR3 is CAWSPGGKEQFF. The CDR3 DNA reads TGTGCCTGGAGTCCGGGGGGGAAGGAGCAGTTCTTC. The chain couples TRBV30 to TRBJ2-1, with 8 bases lining up with TRBD2. There are 12 residues in the CDR3. Trimming cost V 2 bases and J 10 bases; bases outside gene matches: 4. Germline lookup yields CDR1 GTSNPN and CDR2 SVGIG (reference sequence).

With respect to this clone: Other DNA sequences in this specimen translate into the identical CDR3. The chain joins TRBV7-2 to TRBJ2-6; unclear D gene. The length of the CDR3 is 14 residues. V shed 6 bases and J shed 0 bases, with 6 bases lying between them. Germline lookup yields CDR1 SGHTA and CDR2 FQGNSA. CDR3 region: CASSPSSGANVLTF. The CDR3 DNA reads as TGTGCCAGCAGTCCTAGCTCTGGGGCCAACGTCCTGACTTTC.

DNA of the CDR3: TGCGCCAGCAGCGAGACAGGGAACAATTCACCCCTCCACTTT. It codes for CASSETGNNSPLHF. V gene TRBV5-1 combines with J gene TRBJ1-6; 7 nucleotides agree with TRBD1. The CDR3 spans 14 residues. Germline lookup yields CDR1 SGHRS and CDR2 YFSETQ. The V and J ends lost 4 bases and 7 bases, in that order; junction bases with no gene match: 5.

The chain employs TRBV27 and TRBJ1-2, with D possibly matching TRBD1 (5 bases). V lost 4 bases to trimming and J lost 7 bases, with 10 bases between them. Per the germline V gene, CDR1 is MNHEY and CDR2 is SMNVEV (reference sequence). The CDR3 sequence is 12 residues long. This CDR3 reads CASSSGLSGYTF. The CDR3 coding sequence is TGTGCCAGCAGTTCAGGGTTGTCTGGCTACACCTTC.

The chain recombines TRBV27 with TRBJ2-2; D gene uncertain. The CDR3 extends over 13 amino acids. Germline V gene sequence: CDR1 MNHEY, CDR2 SMNVEV (reference sequence). V dropped 7 bases and J dropped 4 bases, with 10 bases sitting between them. Here the CDR3 reads CASKHGFTGELFF. In nucleotides, the CDR3 is TGTGCCAGCAAACACGGGTTCACCGGGGAGCTGTTTTTT.

In this sample, this clone turned up a few times. V gene TRBV5-1 combines with J gene TRBJ1-1, with 8 bases matching TRBD1. Germline CDR1 and CDR2: SGHRS and YFSETQ. The CDR3 extends over 16 amino acids. Losses at the gene ends were 4 bases for V and 4 bases for J; bases not matched to a gene: 12. CDR3 sequence (DNA): TGCGCCAGCAGCCCTGGCCCGGACAGGGAGGGCACTGAAGCTTTCTTT. It yields the protein CASSPGPDREGTEAFF.

V gene TRBV19 combines with J gene TRBJ2-7; 8 bases match TRBD2. V dropped 1 base and J dropped 3; count of bases not matched to a gene: 5. The CDR3 covers 15 residues. Germline values: CDR1 LNHDA, CDR2 SQIVND (reference sequence). CDR3: CASSIAGRAFYEQYF. CDR3 coding DNA: TGTGCCAGTAGTATAGCCGGGAGGGCCTTCTACGAGCAGTACTTC.

V usage is TRBV19 and J usage is TRBJ1-2; 9 bases line up with TRBD1. CDR1 is LNHDA and CDR2 is SQIVND in the germline V gene (reference sequence). Trimming at V came to 7 bases and at J to 5 bases, leaving 11 bases not matched to a gene. This CDR3 contains 15 residues. CDR3: CASTDSYGTGYGYTF. CDR3 coding DNA: TGTGCCAGTACTGACTCCTACGGGACAGGGTATGGCTACACCTTC. The variable domain in full, completed from reference TRBV19 and TRBJ1-2, reads DGGITQSPKYLFRKEGQNVTLSCEQNLNHDAMYWYRQDPGQGLRLIYYSQIVNDFQKGDIAEGYSVSREKKESFPLTVTSAQKNPTAFYLCASTDSYGTGYGYTFGSGTRLTVV.

The chain carries TRBV7-8 and TRBJ2-4, with D possibly matching TRBD2 (6 bases). The CDR3 is made up of 19 amino acids. Trimming took 3 bases from V and 0 from J, leaving 21 bases between them. Germline CDR1 SGHVS, CDR2 FQNEAQ. The CDR3 protein is CASSLEFPIAELAKNIQYF. CDR3 coding DNA: TGTGCCAGCAGCTTGGAATTCCCGATAGCGGAACTAGCCAAAAACATTCAGTACTTC.

The gene calls are TRBV4-1 and TRBJ1-1, with TRBD1 matching over 8 bases. CDR1 is MGHRA, CDR2 YSYEKL, per germline. The CDR3 extends over 15 amino acids. Trimming took 4 bases from V and 1 from J; bases not matched to a gene: 5. The CDR3 DNA follows: TGCGCCAGCAGCCGGACAGGGAGGGCGAACACTGAAGCTTTCTTT. It encodes CASSRTGRANTEAFF.

The chain carries TRBV4-3 and TRBJ2-5; 7 nucleotides agree with TRBD2. J gave up 5 bases and V 0 bases, and 9 bases lay outside the gene matches. Germline values: CDR1 LGHNA, CDR2 YSLEER. This CDR3 has 16 amino acids. The CDR3 bases are TGCGCCAGCAGCCAAGATCGTCGGGACTATGGGGAGACCCAGTACTTC. Translation gives CASSQDRRDYGETQYF.

This clone showed up just once. The CDR3 region is CASSTSVGVRRDEAKNIQYF. The CDR3 coding sequence is TGTGCCAGCAGTACCTCGGTCGGGGTGAGACGAGATGAGGCCAAAAACATTCAGTACTTC. This chain joins TRBV2 and TRBJ2-4; possibly TRBD2 for D (5 bases). The V and J ends lost 5 bases and 1 base respectively, with 27 bases between them. Germline values: CDR1 SNHLY, CDR2 FYNNEI. This CDR3 is 20 amino acids long. Filled out from reference TRBV2 and TRBJ2-4, the complete variable domain reads EPEVTQTPSHQVTQMGQEVILRCVPISNHLYFYWYRQILGQKVEFLVSFYNNEISEKSEIFDDQFSVERPDGSNFTLKIRSTKLEDSAMYFCASSTSVGVRRDEAKNIQYFGAGTRLSVL.

The chain is built from TRBV18 and TRBJ1-1; 10 bases line up with TRBD1. V lost 3 bases, J lost 7 bases, and 2 bases stayed unmatched. Germline assignment: CDR1 KGHSH and CDR2 LQKENI. The CDR3 has 13 residues. DNA of the CDR3: TGTGCCAGCTCACCGGGACAGGGGATTGAAGCTTTCTTT. Its protein product is CASSPGQGIEAFF.

The chain couples TRBV9 to TRBJ2-5; TRBD1 aligns across 7 bases. Germline V gene data show CDR1 as SGDLS and CDR2 as YYNGEE. This CDR3 spans 14 amino acids. V lost 3 bases to trimming and J lost 5 bases; unmatched junction nucleotides: 7. CDR3 DNA: TGTGCCAGCAGCGCTAGGGACAGAACCGAGACCCAGTACTTC. Its translation is CASSARDRTETQYF. The full variable domain, in which reference TRBV9 and TRBJ2-5 provide the parts outside the CDR3, is DSGVTQTPKHLITATGQRVTLRCSPRSGDLSVYWYQQSLDQGLQFLIQYYNGEERAKGNILERFSAQQFPDLHSELNLSSLELGDSALYFCASSARDRTETQYFGPGTRLLVL.

This clone occurred once. The chain recombines TRBV7-2 with TRBJ1-1; TRBD1 agrees at 7 bases. This CDR3 is built from 14 residues. Germline V lookup: CDR1 SGHTA, CDR2 FQGNSA. V lost 1 base, J lost 5 bases, and 4 bases stayed unmatched. The CDR3, as DNA: TGTGCCAGCAGCTTAGAGGGGGCCAGGACTGAAGCTTTCTTT. Translation gives CASSLEGARTEAFF.

The gene calls are TRBV4-1 and TRBJ2-7; 8 bases line up with TRBD1. The V segment lost 2 bases and the J segment 6 bases; nucleotides outside the gene matches: 9. The CDR3 is 15 residues long. Germline CDR1 and CDR2: MGHRA and YSYEKL. The CDR3 sequence is CASSQSPETGVEQYF. CDR3 nucleotides: TGCGCCAGCAGCCAAAGTCCCGAGACAGGGGTCGAGCAGTACTTC.

The genes are TRBV19 and TRBJ1-1, with 7 bases lining up with TRBD1. Germline-derived CDR1 and CDR2 are LNHDA and SQIVND (reference sequence). The CDR3 extends over 15 amino acids. V was pared by 7 bases and J by 6 bases, with 14 bases of the junction left unmatched. The CDR3 DNA sequence: TGTGCCAGTAAACTCGGGACAGCCCTAGACCCTGAAGCTTTCTTT. Translation gives CASKLGTALDPEAFF.

The chain is built from TRBV10-3 and TRBJ2-1, with 8 bases aligning to TRBD2. This CDR3 is 16 amino acids long. The germline CDR1 and CDR2 sequences are ENHRY and SYGVKD. Losses at the gene ends were 5 bases for V and 8 bases for J; bases not matched to a gene: 14. In DNA form, the CDR3 reads TGTGCCATCAGTCCAAATGGACTAGCATTGATGGATGAGCAGTTCTTC. Residues: CAISPNGLALMDEQFF.

The chain employs TRBV2 and TRBJ2-7, with TRBD2 identical over 7 bases. Trimming took 2 bases from V and 2 from J; bases not matched to a gene: 3. From germline, CDR1 is SNHLY and CDR2 FYNNEI. The length of the CDR3 is 14 residues. The CDR3 protein is CASSESGRAYEQYF. DNA of the CDR3: TGTGCCAGCAGTGAATCGGGGAGGGCCTACGAGCAGTACTTC.

The chain uses TRBV6-1 and TRBJ1-3, with a possible D match to TRBD1 (5 bases). Per germline, CDR1 MNHNS and CDR2 SASEGT. V lost 0 bases to trimming and J lost 4 bases, with 10 bases between them. This CDR3 region has 15 residues. The CDR3 nucleotides read TGTGCCAGCAGTGAAGCAATGGGGCTGGGAAACACCATATATTTT. Protein sequence: CASSEAMGLGNTIYF.

The chain links TRBV6-1 to TRBJ2-5; TRBD2 might be the D (6 bases). Germline V CDR1 and CDR2: MNHNS, SASEGT. This CDR3 has 15 amino acids. The V end lost 6 bases, the J end lost 0 bases, and 14 bases lay between the germline ends. CDR3 protein: CASRDLEGYQETQYF. The CDR3 DNA reads TGTGCCAGCAGGGATTTGGAGGGGTACCAAGAGACCCAGTACTTC.

J is TRBJ1-1 and V is TRBV5-1; D unclear. Germline lookup yields CDR1 SGHRS and CDR2 YFSETQ. The ends were cut back, 5 bases at V and 1 base at J, with 6 bases in the middle. The length of the CDR3 is 12 residues. The CDR3 region has the DNA TGCGCCAGCAGGGCGGCGAACACTGAAGCTTTCTTT. This sequence encodes CASRAANTEAFF.

The gene calls are TRBV5-5 and TRBJ1-2, with D uncertain. The ends were cut back, 4 bases at V and 7 bases at J, with 14 bases in the middle. CDR1 and CDR2 (germline): SGHKS, YYEKEE (reference sequence). CDR3 size: 13 residues. In DNA, the CDR3 is TGTGCCAGCAGCCGCGGAGGGAACGCTGGCTACACCTTC. Residues: CASSRGGNAGYTF.

The chain is built from TRBV27 and TRBJ1-5; D is unresolved. The V end lost 2 bases, the J end lost 7 bases, and 9 bases lay between the germline ends. The CDR3 has 13 amino acids. Germline V gene sequence: CDR1 MNHEY, CDR2 SMNVEV (reference sequence). The CDR3 reads CASSLLGRQPQHF. The CDR3 bases are TGTGCCAGCAGTTTACTGGGGAGGCAGCCCCAGCATTTT.